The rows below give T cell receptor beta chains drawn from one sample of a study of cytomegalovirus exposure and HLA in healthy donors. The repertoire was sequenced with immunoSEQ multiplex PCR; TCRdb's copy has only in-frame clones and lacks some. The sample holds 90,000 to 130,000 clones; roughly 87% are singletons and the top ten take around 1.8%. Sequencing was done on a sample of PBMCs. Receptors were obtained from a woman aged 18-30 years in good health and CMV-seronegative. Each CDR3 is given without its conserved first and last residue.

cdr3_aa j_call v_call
ASVRVLTRETQY TRBJ2-5 TRBV2
ASMTTGQGGYEQY TRBJ2-7 TRBV6-5
ATRDGVRLNEQF TRBJ2-1 TRBV27
ASSFKQEGNTEAF TRBJ1-1 TRBV6-5
ASSRASRTSVYSGANVLT TRBJ2-6 TRBV2
ASSSRQGAHTGELF TRBJ2-2 TRBV7-3
ASSLLTGELF TRBJ2-2 TRBV28
ATGQGQPQH TRBJ1-5 TRBV6-5
ASGRPLDRLQSYEQY TRBJ2-7 TRBV2
ASNPDSANYGYT TRBJ1-2 TRBV5-1
ASSRAGAGEKLF TRBJ1-4 TRBV7-6
ASSLTKMNTEAF TRBJ1-1 TRBV5-4
ASSRTGTNYGYT TRBJ1-2 TRBV19
ASSQTAPYEQY TRBJ2-7 TRBV28
ASSKVLRIPGNQPQH TRBJ1-5 TRBV21-1
ASTSPEGVVYEQY TRBJ2-7 TRBV6-6
ASSLLAGHPYEQY TRBJ2-7 TRBV7-3
ASSKLPGTSNTEAF TRBJ1-1 TRBV27
ASSLSFSHEQF TRBJ2-1 TRBV27
SVARGYEQY TRBJ2-7 TRBV29-1
ASSLVRGIGSYEQY TRBJ2-7 TRBV11-2
AWSTSHQPQH TRBJ1-5 TRBV30
ASSISTGYEQY TRBJ2-7 TRBV19
ASSHAHHGAGELF TRBJ2-2 TRBV4-1
ASSLGVTSGRGYTGELF TRBJ2-2 TRBV28
ASRTGPTVGGYT TRBJ1-2 TRBV5-1
ASTKTQGEAEAF TRBJ1-1 TRBV4-2
ASSQTVSSTLYEQY TRBJ2-7 TRBV4-3
ASSLVAGAQETQY TRBJ2-5 TRBV5-1
ASSIDRGREQY TRBJ2-7 TRBV19
ASSQGAGTNYEQY TRBJ2-7 TRBV4-3
ASGGQKSTDTQY TRBJ2-3 TRBV10-2
ASRRTGPNYGYT TRBJ1-2 TRBV28
ASSQALAGARDEQF TRBJ2-1 TRBV4-3
ASSLGTGKGGYT TRBJ1-2 TRBV5-1
ASSLGLISGRAGELF TRBJ2-2 TRBV11-2
ASSLDSTYEQY TRBJ2-7 TRBV6-5
ASRTGGAGNQPQH TRBJ1-5 TRBV28
ASTLTSGSSGELF TRBJ2-2 TRBV7-6
ASSPPAVGRGAWDTQY TRBJ2-3 TRBV9
ASSYTTGTNEKLF TRBJ1-4 TRBV6-5
ASSVGSGGAVETQY TRBJ2-5 TRBV9
ASSLIGVGGELF TRBJ2-2 TRBV5-6
ASTPGTGGAGANVLT TRBJ2-6 TRBV6-4
ASSFGISVKSQETQY TRBJ2-5 TRBV5-1
ASARDRGTETQY TRBJ2-5 TRBV10-3
ASSRGQGSTDTQY TRBJ2-3 TRBV19
ASSPSFYEQY TRBJ2-7 TRBV7-9
AWNTGVSEKLF TRBJ1-4 TRBV30
ASSQGHRDQYSNQPQH TRBJ1-5 TRBV4-2
ASSQLGGNQETQY TRBJ2-5 TRBV4-2
ASSVRRAPVGTEAF TRBJ1-1 TRBV2
ATSRGKTAMNTEAF TRBJ1-1 TRBV15